A single sample gave rise to the 30 T cell receptor beta chains below, sequenced in a study of shared clonotypes between healthy human individuals. Profiling relied on immunoSEQ multiplex PCR, and the TCRdb table lists in-frame clones only, not all of them. The table lists about 2 million clones, about 95% of them singletons. The naive CD8 fraction comprised CD45RO-negative cells positively selected for CCR7 and excluded terminally differentiated effector memory CD45RA+ cells. Sequenced input: naive CD8+ T cells sorted from blood. The source of these receptors is a man between 18 and 35 years old in good health.

The V call is TRBV4-1, the J call TRBJ2-7; D call uncertain. V gave up 6 bases and J gave up 2 bases, with 11 bases separating them. Per the germline V gene, CDR1 is MGHRA and CDR2 is YSYEKL. The CDR3 has 13 amino acids. The CDR3 region is CASSGRRTYEQYF. CDR3 DNA sequence: TGCGCCAGCAGTGGTAGGAGAACCTACGAGCAGTACTTC.

The chain links TRBV11-2 to TRBJ1-4; the match to TRBD1 covers 8 bases. Unmatched junction bases numbered 7, after V lost 0 bases and J lost 7 bases. The germline CDR1 and CDR2 sequences are SGHAT and FQNNGV. This CDR3 is 16 amino acids long. CDR3 sequence reads: CASSLETGGRGEKLFF. CDR3 nucleotide sequence: TGTGCCAGCAGCTTAGAAACAGGGGGAAGGGGTGAAAAACTGTTTTTT.

The CDR3 nucleotides are TGCGCCAGCAGCCAAGGTTCACGGATTTTGACACCCCTCCACTTT. As protein: CASSQGSRILTPLHF. The V call is TRBV4-1, the J call TRBJ1-6; D gene unclear. The germline V and J ends were trimmed by 1 base and 11 bases, with 15 bases remaining between them. Germline V lookup: CDR1 MGHRA, CDR2 YSYEKL. CDR3 length equals 15 residues.

The CDR3 region is CASSWDRENEKLFF. The CDR3 DNA is TGTGCCAGCAGTTGGGACAGGGAAAATGAAAAACTGTTTTTT. V gene TRBV27 combines with J gene TRBJ1-4; 9 bases are a match to TRBD1. The J segment lost 5 bases and the V segment lost 4 bases, leaving 2 bases of the junction unmatched. CDR1 is MNHEY and CDR2 is SMNVEV in the germline V gene (reference sequence). The CDR3 contains 14 residues.

The V gene is TRBV7-8, the J gene TRBJ2-1, with D perhaps given as TRBD1 or TRBD2 (5 bases each). Germline V gene data show CDR1 as SGHVS and CDR2 as FQNEAQ. The CDR3 covers 16 residues. Trimming shortened V by 7 bases and J by 2 bases, and 18 bases separated the two germline ends. Written as DNA, the CDR3 is TGTGCCAGCAACATAGGGCCGCCGGGGCCCTACAATGAGCAGTTCTTC. This gives the protein CASNIGPPGPYNEQFF.

The chain couples TRBV6-5 to TRBJ1-1; D possibly corresponds to TRBD1 (5 bases). Germline assignment: CDR1 MNHEY and CDR2 SVGAGI. Trimming took off 0 bases at V and 6 bases at J, with 14 bases between the two ends. The CDR3 is 15 residues long. This CDR3 is CASSYSMTSGPEAFF. The CDR3 DNA is TGTGCCAGCAGTTACTCGATGACTTCGGGACCTGAAGCTTTCTTT.

This clone was found once. This rearrangement joins TRBV10-1 to TRBJ2-3; D may match TRBD1 or TRBD2 (5 bases each). Germline V gene sequence: CDR1 WNHNN, CDR2 SYGVQD (reference sequence). Trimming took 3 bases from V and 2 from J, leaving 9 bases between them. The CDR3 spans 14 residues. The CDR3 reads CASSDGDPTDTQYF. CDR3 coding DNA: TGCGCCAGCAGTGACGGGGACCCCACAGATACGCAGTATTTT.

A note on this clone: Other DNA sequences in this specimen translate into the identical CDR3. This rearrangement joins TRBV27 to TRBJ2-1; 13 positions match TRBD2. This CDR3 region has 13 residues. Germline V gives CDR1 MNHEY, CDR2 SMNVEV (reference sequence). Trimming at V came to 8 bases and at J to 6 bases, leaving 1 base not matched to a gene. The chain's CDR3 is CASGLAGVNEQFF. As DNA, the CDR3 is TGTGCCAGCGGACTAGCGGGAGTCAATGAGCAGTTCTTC.

The CDR3 bases are TGTGCCAGCAGTTGGACAGGGGATAATGAAAAACTGTTTTTT. Translating gives CASSWTGDNEKLFF. V usage is TRBV28 and J usage is TRBJ1-4, with 9 bases lining up with TRBD1. CDR1 and CDR2 from the germline V gene are MDHEN and SYDVKM. The CDR3 consists of 14 residues. V trimming: 4 bases; J trimming: 4 bases; junction bases outside the gene matches: 1.

The chain uses TRBV7-9 and TRBJ2-7; D gene uncertain. Per the germline V gene, CDR1 is SEHNR and CDR2 is FQNEAQ (reference sequence). The CDR3 covers 13 residues. Trimming took 4 bases from V and 7 from J, leaving 14 bases between them. As DNA, the CDR3 is TGTGCCAGCAGCTCTACCTCGGAACTAGAGCAGTACTTC. This codes for CASSSTSELEQYF. The full variable domain, rest sourced from reference TRBV7-9 and TRBJ2-7, is DTGVSQNPRHKITKRGQNVTFRCDPISEHNRLYWYRQTLGQGPEFLTYFQNEAQLEKSRLLSDRFSAERPKGSFSTLEIQRTEQGDSAMYLCASSSTSELEQYFGPGTRLTVT.

This clone was counted a few times. The CDR3 nucleotides are TGCGCCAGCAGTGAGTTTTATAGTCAGCCCCAGCATTTT. This translates into CASSEFYSQPQHF. The chain recombines TRBV10-2 with TRBJ1-5; the D is unclear. CDR1 is WSHSY and CDR2 is SAAADI in the germline V gene. The CDR3 spans 13 residues. V lost 1 base and J lost 6, with 7 bases in between.

This clone was seen once. The chain links TRBV11-2 to TRBJ2-1, with 8 bases lining up with TRBD2. The CDR3 has 15 residues. The V gene end was trimmed by 3 bases and the J gene end by 8 bases; junction bases not matched to a gene: 9. CDR1 SGHAT and CDR2 FQNNGV come from the germline V gene. CDR3 coding DNA: TGTGCCAGCAGCTTGGCGGGAGGAACTGGATATGAGCAGTTCTTC. The encoded protein is CASSLAGGTGYEQFF.

The genes are TRBV15 and TRBJ2-2; D perhaps matches TRBD2 (5 bases). V lost 4 bases to trimming and J lost 4 bases, with 10 bases between them. CDR3 length: 14 amino acids. Germline lookup yields CDR1 LNHNV and CDR2 YYDKDF (reference sequence). As DNA, the CDR3 is TGTGCCACCAGCAATCGACTAAGCACCGGGGAGCTGTTTTTT. Translation gives CATSNRLSTGELFF.

The chain employs TRBV9 and TRBJ2-3; D possibly uses TRBD1 or TRBD2 (5 bases each). Germline V gives CDR1 SGDLS, CDR2 YYNGEE. V shed 4 bases and J shed 1 base, with 10 bases lying between them. The CDR3 totals 14 residues. CDR3: CASSFMGGTDTQYF. The CDR3 DNA is TGTGCCAGCAGCTTCATGGGGGGCACAGATACGCAGTATTTT. The variable domain in full, with the rest retrieved from reference TRBV9 and TRBJ2-3, is DSGVTQTPKHLITATGQRVTLRCSPRSGDLSVYWYQQSLDQGLQFLIQYYNGEERAKGNILERFSAQQFPDLHSELNLSSLELGDSALYFCASSFMGGTDTQYFGPGTRLTVL.

The V and J genes are TRBV7-9 and TRBJ2-7, with D possibly matching TRBD1 (5 bases). CDR1 and CDR2 (germline): SEHNR, FQNEAQ (reference sequence). V lost 7 bases and J lost 0, with 7 bases in between. This CDR3 comprises 12 residues. CDR3 residues: CASTQGSYEQYF. In DNA form, the CDR3 reads TGTGCCAGCACCCAGGGCTCCTACGAGCAGTACTTC.

This clone was detected once. This rearrangement joins TRBV7-9 to TRBJ2-7, with 9 bases aligning to TRBD1. The CDR3 sequence is 15 residues long. V shed 4 bases, J shed 5 bases, and the junction held 9 bases outside the gene matches. Germline V gives CDR1 SEHNR, CDR2 FQNEAQ (reference sequence). The chain's CDR3 is CASSSSGTGSHEQYF. CDR3 in DNA: TGTGCCAGCAGCTCCTCAGGGACAGGGAGCCACGAGCAGTACTTC.

This clone turned up a few times. Other DNA sequences in the same sample also yield this CDR3. The chain links TRBV30 to TRBJ1-1; possible D gene TRBD1, 5 bases. The CDR3 is made up of 12 amino acids. Deletions cut 2 bases from V and 5 bases from J, with 9 bases between. The germline V gene has CDR1 GTSNPN and CDR2 SVGIG (reference sequence). The CDR3 is CAWSLGGTEAFF. CDR3 nucleotides: TGTGCCTGGAGTTTGGGGGGAACTGAAGCTTTCTTT.

The chain recombines TRBV5-4 with TRBJ2-5; 12 positions match TRBD2. CDR1 SGHNT and CDR2 YYREEE come from the germline V gene (reference sequence). V dropped 7 bases and J dropped 10; count of bases not matched to a gene: 23. The CDR3 totals 18 residues. CDR3 sequence: CASFNRIPPSGGAVGQYF. The CDR3 DNA follows: TGTGCCAGCTTCAATAGGATTCCCCCTAGCGGGGGGGCGGTCGGCCAGTACTTC.

The chain joins TRBV14 to TRBJ1-1, with 9 bases fitting TRBD1. The J segment lost 0 bases and the V segment lost 5 bases, leaving 4 bases of the junction unmatched. The CDR3 totals 15 residues. The germline V gene encodes CDR1 SGHDN and CDR2 FVKESK. This CDR3 is CASSGQGYLNTEAFF. CDR3 DNA sequence: TGTGCCAGCAGCGGACAGGGGTACTTGAACACTGAAGCTTTCTTT.

This clone was recorded a few times. Other DNA sequences of this sample code for an identical CDR3. The rearrangement joins TRBV27 to TRBJ1-1; D gene unclear. The length of the CDR3 is 13 residues. The V end lost 4 bases, the J end lost 1 base, and 7 bases lay between the germline ends. Germline lookup yields CDR1 MNHEY and CDR2 SMNVEV (reference sequence). This CDR3 reads CASSWGKNTEAFF. CDR3 DNA: TGTGCCAGCAGTTGGGGTAAGAACACTGAAGCTTTCTTT.

The gene calls are TRBV7-9 and TRBJ2-3; D perhaps matches TRBD2 (5 bases). Germline CDR1 and CDR2: SEHNR and FQNEAQ (reference sequence). This CDR3 has 13 amino acids. The germline V and J ends were trimmed by 4 bases and 6 bases, with 11 bases remaining between them. CDR3: CASSSILEDTQYF. The CDR3 nucleotides read TGTGCCAGCAGCTCAATACTAGAGGATACGCAGTATTTT.

The gene calls are TRBV2 and TRBJ1-4; TRBD1 agrees at 11 bases. Losses at the gene ends were 4 bases for V and 7 bases for J; bases not matched to a gene: 8. Germline CDR1 and CDR2: SNHLY and FYNNEI. CDR3 size: 16 residues. The CDR3 is CASSATPDRGLEKLFF. The CDR3 coding sequence is TGTGCCAGCAGTGCAACTCCGGACAGGGGGCTTGAAAAACTGTTTTTT.

J is TRBJ1-1 and V is TRBV5-4; 8 bases match TRBD1. Trimming cost V 3 bases and J 6 bases; bases outside gene matches: 7. This CDR3 has 14 residues. Germline assignment: CDR1 SGHNT and CDR2 YYREEE (reference sequence). The CDR3, as DNA: TGTGCCAGCAGCTACGCGACAGGGGTGGCTGAAGCTTTCTTT. It encodes CASSYATGVAEAFF.

V usage is TRBV11-2 and J usage is TRBJ1-2; D gene unclear. The V end was cut by 2 bases, the J end by 3 bases, with 7 bases between. The CDR3 is 13 residues long. CDR1 and CDR2 from the germline V gene are SGHAT and FQNNGV. Written as DNA, the CDR3 is TGTGCCAGCAGCTTAAACGGGGACTATGGCTACACCTTC. Translated: CASSLNGDYGYTF.

The CDR3 here is CASSYGFQETQYF. Here the CDR3 DNA reads TGTGCCAGCAGTTATGGCTTCCAAGAGACCCAGTACTTC. This chain uses TRBV6-5 with TRBJ2-5; D is unresolved. The CDR3 loop spans 13 amino acids. The germline V gene encodes CDR1 MNHEY and CDR2 SVGAGI. With 3 bases removed from V and 1 base from J, the gap between germline ends came to 6 bases.

The V gene is TRBV2, the J gene TRBJ2-3, with D maybe TRBD1 (6 bases). The V end was cut by 7 bases, the J end by 3 bases, with 14 bases between. Germline CDR1 SNHLY, CDR2 FYNNEI. The CDR3 extends over 14 amino acids. CDR3 loop: CASTDRSRTDTQYF. CDR3 coding DNA: TGTGCCAGCACTGACAGGTCGAGGACAGATACGCAGTATTTT.

This chain uses TRBV15 with TRBJ2-2, with TRBD2 identical over 9 bases. Germline V gives CDR1 LNHNV, CDR2 YYDKDF (reference sequence). The CDR3 covers 16 residues. V was clipped by 0 bases and J by 7 bases; unmatched bases: 6. Written as DNA, the CDR3 is TGTGCCACCAGCAGAGAGCGGACTAGCGTTGACGGGGAGCTGTTTTTT. Protein product: CATSRERTSVDGELFF.

The chain has TRBV4-3 and TRBJ1-1; D gene ambiguous. Germline-derived CDR1 and CDR2 are LGHNA and YSLEER. This CDR3 comprises 13 residues. Trimming removed 3 bases from V and 6 bases from J, with 11 bases in between. The CDR3, as DNA: TGCGCCAGCAGCCAGGGGATCAACTCTGAAGCTTTCTTT. This sequence encodes CASSQGINSEAFF.

The rearrangement links TRBV2 to TRBJ1-6, with 11 nucleotides matching TRBD1. This CDR3 contains 14 residues. CDR1 is SNHLY, CDR2 FYNNEI, per germline. The junction had 1 base not matched to a gene; V was cut back by 1 base and J by 11 bases. The CDR3 here is CASSEGTGGTPLHF. DNA for the CDR3: TGTGCCAGCAGTGAAGGGACAGGGGGCACACCCCTCCACTTT.

The gene calls are TRBV27 and TRBJ2-7, with 7 bases identical to TRBD2. The ends lost 5 bases at V and 0 bases at J; junction bases unmatched: 7. The germline CDR1 and CDR2 sequences are MNHEY and SMNVEV (reference sequence). This CDR3 is built from 15 residues. For the CDR3, the DNA is TGTGCCAGCAGTCCCACTAGCGACTACTCCTACGAGCAGTACTTC. Encoded protein: CASSPTSDYSYEQYF.